This record looks at one T cell receptor (beta chain) sequence and its context. Its antigen is not yet known. No per-base quality is available; no much larger clone lies one base away. TCR CDR3 regions were amplified from genomic DNA by multiplex PCR using the deep immunoSEQ assay. Extracted genomic DNA from each cell subset was distributed evenly across all wells of several immunoSEQ 96-well plates, and each plate was treated as a replicate. Each replicate PCR for sorted subsets received about 0.2 ug genomic DNA, equal to tens of thousands of T cell genomes. Purified libraries were quantified with a Qubit 3.0 fluorometer, sized on a Bioanalyzer 2100, and re-quantified with the KAPA Library Quantification kit. Every immunoSEQ 96-well plate was sequenced on a separate single-read 150-cycle Illumina NextSeq 550 flow cell. For the original study's pipeline: Because the immunoSEQ output held only junctional sequences and lacked quality scores, the filtering could not match the filtering applied to full-length reads. To assign V/J genes and CDR3, sequences were annotated against IMGT germline references using PyIR, a Python wrapper for IgBLAST v1.9. Reads were removed for weak V/J assignments (E-value above 1e-6), missing CDR3, stop codons, out-of-frame junctions, or ambiguous translated residues. V3J clonotypes were defined as sequences sharing the same inferred V gene, J gene, and CDR3 amino acid sequence. Percentage overlap between repertoires was calculated by dividing the number of shared unique clonotypes by the size of the smaller repertoire. Richness of each repertoire was evaluated using RTK rarefaction, the Chao1 estimator, and Recon v2.1 estimates of unobserved clonotypes. OLGA was used to compute generation probabilities for all TCRbeta clonotypes that the gDNA method yielded from a handful of donors. TCRdb retrieved this table from immuneACCESS and kept in-frame rearrangements only. Not all clones are present; in checked studies, unresolved V genes account for under half, and no reason is known for the remainder. V and J calls and clone size come straight from that table; D and trimming were deduced from the DNA. Present in this sample are 2.3 million or so clones, 93% of which were seen just once. The top ten hold around 0.4% of the sample.

Healthy HIV-negative adults with no recently reported acute infections or vaccinations were included as donors. Every donor was a Caucasian adult living in Nashville, Tennessee, USA. CD4+ T cells were enriched through magnetic negative selection, after which naive cells were positively selected on CD45RA and the remaining negative fraction served as the memory subset. After blood collection by leukapheresis, PBMCs were isolated using Ficoll-Histopaque density gradient centrifugation and then cryopreserved in the vapor phase of liquid nitrogen. Analytical flow cytometry was used to check the purity and quantity of every magnetically sorted T cell population. Genomic DNA was isolated from each sorted fraction and quantified by UV absorbance on a Nanodrop 2000c. The source of the sample is a study of shared clonotypes between healthy human individuals (TCRdb year 2020). For the wider study: Two women and a few men aged 18 to 49 years were included in the cohort. For each donor, CD4 naive and CD4 memory were each run on three plates, CD8 naive on two plates, and CD8 memory on one plate. To estimate repertoire size and how much clonotype sharing occurs between individuals, the study deeply sequenced the blood TCR repertoires of roughly 5 healthy adults. Different laboratories and diverse techniques were used to prepare libraries and sequence TCR repertoires, to increase sequencing depth and limit assay-specific biases. Leukapheresis yielded between about 0.9 and 9.5 billion PBMCs per donor. The paper as a whole reports these results and caveats: Sampling was restricted to blood, and TCR repertoires in tissue are likely to differ from TCR repertoires in blood. Compared with non-shared clonotypes, the clonotypes found in all four sorted-subset donors had higher generation probabilities. Even with the large sequencing depth, rarefaction of the sorted-subset datasets indicated that sequencing was incomplete. Based on pairwise subsampling, the degree of clonotype sharing among donors was expected to be affected by sequencing depth. The genetic and exposure-history diversity represented was limited by the small number of donors. Estimated clonotype richness was generally larger for naive than for memory subsets. When several donors were compared, the shared fraction of clonotypes was about 5% for naive CD4, about 4% for naive CD8, roughly 2.3% for memory CD4, and roughly 0.4% for memory CD8.

At the junction V is shortened by 0 bases and J by 6 bases, with 18 bases in between. The germline V gene sets CDR1 to KGHSH and CDR2 to LQKENI. The cysteine opens and the phenylalanine closes a CDR3 of 17 amino acids. Solely the CDR3 DNA is kept, with 51 bases framed from the first base. This sequence was found in a young man in good health. Some clones in this sample may be carry-over from other donors' samples. The sequencing sample was made of naive CD4+ T cells from PBMCs. What the cell subset or site label conveys for this sample: CD45RA+ positively selected. The V and J genes are TRBV18 and TRBJ1-5; no D gene can be assigned with confidence. The CDR3: CASSPPSAQRRSQPQHF. The bases read TGTGCCAGCTCACCACCTTCGGCACAGAGAAGGAGTCAGCCCCAGCATTTT.